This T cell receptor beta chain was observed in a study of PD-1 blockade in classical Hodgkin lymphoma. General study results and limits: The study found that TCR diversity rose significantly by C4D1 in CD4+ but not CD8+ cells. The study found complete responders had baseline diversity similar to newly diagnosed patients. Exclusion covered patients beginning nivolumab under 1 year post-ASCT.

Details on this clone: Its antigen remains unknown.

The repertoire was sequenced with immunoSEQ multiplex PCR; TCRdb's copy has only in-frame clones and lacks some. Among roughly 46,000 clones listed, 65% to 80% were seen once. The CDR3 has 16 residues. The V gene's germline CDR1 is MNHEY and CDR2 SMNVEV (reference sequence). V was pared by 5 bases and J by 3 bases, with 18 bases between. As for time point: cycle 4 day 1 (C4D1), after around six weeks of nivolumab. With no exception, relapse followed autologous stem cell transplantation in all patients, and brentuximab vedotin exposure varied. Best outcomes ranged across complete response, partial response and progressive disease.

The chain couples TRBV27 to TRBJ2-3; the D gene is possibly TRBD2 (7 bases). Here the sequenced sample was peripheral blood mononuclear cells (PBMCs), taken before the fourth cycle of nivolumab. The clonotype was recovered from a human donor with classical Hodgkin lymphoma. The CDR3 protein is CASSLSGGGWTDTQYF. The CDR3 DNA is TGTGCCAGCAGTCTGTCGGGGGGCGGATGGACAGATACGCAGTATTTT.